This T cell receptor beta chain was recovered during a study of long-term antiretroviral therapy in people with HIV. Survey level was the resolution at which the v3.0 immunoSEQ assay ran. The protocol was immunoSEQ multiplex PCR, while the TCRdb copy is restricted to in-frame clones and leaves out a portion. The sample shows some 40,000 clones, roughly 90% of them seen only once. Every one of the participants with HIV received treatment in the United States. About this clone itself: As yet, its antigen is unknown.

Overall study results and limits: Blood, drawn from the mid-2000s to the late 2010s, may reflect older ART regimens.

Germline lookup yields CDR1 SGHNT and CDR2 YENEEA. There are 13 residues in the CDR3. The germline V and J ends were trimmed by 6 bases and 9 bases, with 15 bases remaining between them. The genes are TRBV11-3 and TRBJ2-1, with a weak D call TRBD2 (6 bases). The sample was unsorted PBMCs, taken 1.2 years after starting antiretroviral therapy. This sequence was found in a woman between 45 and 65 years old with HIV. Here the CDR3 reads CASSVTPRGEQFF. CDR3 DNA: TGTGCCAGCAGTGTTACCCCGCGGGGTGAGCAGTTCTTC. Full variable domain (remainder filled in from reference TRBV11-3 and TRBJ2-1): EAGVVQSPRYKIIEKKQPVAFWCNPISGHNTLYWYLQNLGQGPELLIRYENEEAVDDSQLPKDRFSAERLKGVDSTLKIQPAELGDSAVYLCASSVTPRGEQFFGPGTRLTVL.